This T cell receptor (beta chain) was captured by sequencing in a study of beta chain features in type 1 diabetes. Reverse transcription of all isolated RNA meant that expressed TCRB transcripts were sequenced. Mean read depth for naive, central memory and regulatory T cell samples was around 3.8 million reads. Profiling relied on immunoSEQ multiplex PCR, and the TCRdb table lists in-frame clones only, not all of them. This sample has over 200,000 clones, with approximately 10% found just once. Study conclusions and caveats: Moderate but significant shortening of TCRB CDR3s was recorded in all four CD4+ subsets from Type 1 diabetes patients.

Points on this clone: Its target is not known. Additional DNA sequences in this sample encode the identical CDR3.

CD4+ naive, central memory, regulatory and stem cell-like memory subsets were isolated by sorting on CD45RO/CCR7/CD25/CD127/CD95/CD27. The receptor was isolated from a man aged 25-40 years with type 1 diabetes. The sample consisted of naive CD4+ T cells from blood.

The CDR3 DNA sequence: TGTGCCAGCAGCCAAGACCGCGGCACAGATACGCAGTATTTT. Translation: CASSQDRGTDTQYF. V is TRBV4-2 and J is TRBJ2-3, with D unresolved. The V gene's germline CDR1 is LGHNA and CDR2 YNFKEQ. Deletions cut 0 bases from V and 1 base from J, with 5 bases between. This CDR3 region has 14 residues.